This T cell receptor beta chain emerged from a study of T-cell memory formation after mild COVID-19. Study-wide context: Across donors, TCR clusters were largely donor specific.

TCRdb analysed the 5' RACE reads with MiXCR anew, one entry per CDR3 protein. The table records nearly 110,000 distinct CDR3 sequences, roughly 12% of them present only once. The CDR3 has 13 residues. Trimming removed 7 bases at V and 3 bases at J, with 12 bases between. Germline lookup yields CDR1 SNHLY and CDR2 FYNNEI. Study-level findings and limits: Clonal second-wave expansions that peaked on day 37 had unconfirmed SARS-CoV-2 specificity. Some clones that responded were present in memory (sampled pre-infection), which suggests cross-reactive memory joined. Later expanders leaned toward CD4+, whereas clones contracting from day 15 to 85 were balanced CD4/CD8.

Concerning this clonotype: The antigen remains undetermined.

The chain recombines TRBV2 with TRBJ1-1; no clear D gene. Sequenced material: PBMCs or a T cell subset sorted from them (not recorded which). The TCR originated in an adult woman who had mild COVID-19 (a few samples of this study predate the infection). Cell type and time point are not known. Written as DNA, the CDR3 is TGTGCCAGCAAGGGCACCTTATACACTGAAGCTTTCTTT. It codes for CASKGTLYTEAFF.